This TCR beta chain comes out of a study of T cells after yellow fever vaccination. Points from the study as a whole: The booster response re-showed most primary clones: around 97% CD4, around 90% CD8. Abundant clonotypes from the bulk population could have been carried over as contaminants into FACS-sorted repertoires.

5'RACE template switching produced TCR cDNA carrying a universal primer site and UMIs. TCRdb processed the 5' RACE reads anew with MiXCR; each CDR3 protein has one entry. The sample includes hundreds of thousands of distinct CDR3 sequences, around an eighth of them seen just once. Germline CDR1 reads SQVTM; CDR2 reads ANQGSEA. The V and J ends lost 6 bases and 4 bases, in that order; junction bases with no gene match: 15. The CDR3 is 15 amino acids. A word on this clonotype: Its matching antigen is unknown.

This TCR was sampled from a man younger than 45 who received the YFV17D yellow fever vaccine. The chain uses TRBV29-1 and TRBJ2-7; 7 bases agree with TRBD1. Material: PBMCs, obtained on the day of the yellow fever booster vaccination. CDR3 region: CSVLISGTAFYEQYF. CDR3 DNA: TGCAGCGTCCTTATCAGTGGGACAGCTTTTTACGAGCAGTACTTC.